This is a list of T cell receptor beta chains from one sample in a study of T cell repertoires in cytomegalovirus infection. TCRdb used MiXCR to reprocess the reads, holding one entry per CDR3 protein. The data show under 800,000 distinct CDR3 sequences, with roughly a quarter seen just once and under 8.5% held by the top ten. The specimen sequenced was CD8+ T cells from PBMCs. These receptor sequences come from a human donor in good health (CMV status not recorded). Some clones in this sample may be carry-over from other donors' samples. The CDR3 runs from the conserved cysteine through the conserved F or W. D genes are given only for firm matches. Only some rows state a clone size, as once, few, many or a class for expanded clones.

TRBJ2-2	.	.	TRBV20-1	CSAMGVNTGELFF	TGCAGTGCTATGGGGGTGAACACCGGGGAGCTGTTTTTT
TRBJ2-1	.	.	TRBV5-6	CASSISGTYNEQFF	TGTGCCAGCAGCATTAGCGGTACCTACAATGAGCAGTTCTTC
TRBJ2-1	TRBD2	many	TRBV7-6	CASSSWEGPYNEQFF	TGTGCCAGCAGCTCTTGGGAGGGTCCCTACAATGAGCAGTTCTTC
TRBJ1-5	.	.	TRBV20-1	CSALGHHSNQPQHF	TGCAGTGCCCTAGGACACCATAGCAATCAGCCCCAGCATTTT
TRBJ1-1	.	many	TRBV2	CASTLSNEAFF	TGTGCCAGCACCCTTAGTAATGAAGCTTTCTTT
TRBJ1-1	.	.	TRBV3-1	CASRVSSFLNTEAFF	TGTGCCAGTAGAGTTAGTTCTTTCTTGAATACTGAAGCTTTCTTT
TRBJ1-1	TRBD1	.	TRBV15	CATSSPDRADFAEAFF	TGTGCCACCAGCTCTCCCGACAGGGCAGATTTTGCTGAAGCTTTCTTT
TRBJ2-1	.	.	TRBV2	CASSDPGISYNEQFF	TGTGCCAGCAGTGACCCGGGGATTTCCTACAATGAGCAGTTCTTC
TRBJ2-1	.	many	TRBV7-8	CASSLVVNEQFF	TGTGCCAGCAGCTTAGTTGTCAATGAGCAGTTCTTC
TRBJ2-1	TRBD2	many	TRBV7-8	CASSLSRGGLNNEQFF	TGTGCCAGCAGCTTAAGTCGCGGGGGGCTGAACAATGAGCAGTTCTTC
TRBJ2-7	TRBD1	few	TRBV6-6	CASSYGGGTGSSYEQYF	TGTGCCAGCAGTTACGGGGGGGGGACAGGGAGCTCCTACGAGCAGTACTTC
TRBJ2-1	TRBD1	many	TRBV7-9	CASSMTGPDRNEQFF	TGTGCCAGCAGCATGACAGGGCCGGACCGAAATGAGCAGTTCTTC
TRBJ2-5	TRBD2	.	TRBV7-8	CASNLRLAPETQYF	TGTGCCAGCAACTTAAGACTAGCACCAGAGACCCAGTACTTC
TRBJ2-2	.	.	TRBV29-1	CSVDGFGTGELFF	TGCAGCGTTGATGGTTTTGGGACCGGGGAGCTGTTTTTT
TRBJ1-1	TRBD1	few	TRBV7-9	CASTQGGTEAFF	TGTGCCAGCACTCAGGGGGGCACTGAAGCTTTCTTT
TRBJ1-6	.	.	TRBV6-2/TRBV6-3	CASSRSLGSNSPLHF	TGTGCCAGCAGTCGCAGCTTGGGCAGTAATTCACCCCTCCACTTT
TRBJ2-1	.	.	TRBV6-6	CALGPIYNEQFF	TGTGCCCTGGGACCTATATACAATGAGCAGTTCTTC
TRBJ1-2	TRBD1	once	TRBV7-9	CASKGTGHYGYTF	TGTGCCAGCAAGGGGACAGGGCACTATGGCTACACCTTC
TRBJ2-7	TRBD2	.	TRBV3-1	CASSPPRGGLSYEQYF	TGTGCCAGCAGCCCCCCACGCGGGGGGCTCTCCTACGAGCAGTACTTC
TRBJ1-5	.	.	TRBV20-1	CSAKNTGYSNQPQHF	TGCAGTGCGAAAAATACAGGGTATAGCAATCAGCCCCAGCATTTT
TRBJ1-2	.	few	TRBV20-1	CSARDIGGSDFYGYTF	TGCAGTGCTAGAGATATTGGAGGGTCGGACTTCTATGGCTACACCTTC
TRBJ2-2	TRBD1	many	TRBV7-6	CASSSWTGPTGELFF	TGTGCCAGCAGCTCCTGGACAGGTCCAACCGGGGAGCTGTTTTTT
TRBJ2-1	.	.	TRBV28	CAGRDSYNEQFF	TGTGCCGGCCGGGACTCTTACAATGAGCAGTTCTTC
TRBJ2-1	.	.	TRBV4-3	CASSQGRRGSSYNEQFF	TGCGCCAGCAGCCAGGGTCGACGGGGGAGCTCCTACAATGAGCAGTTCTTC
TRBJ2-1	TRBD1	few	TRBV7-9	CASSLPPGTGRNNEQFF	TGTGCCAGCAGCTTACCCCCCGGGACAGGGCGAAACAATGAGCAGTTCTTC
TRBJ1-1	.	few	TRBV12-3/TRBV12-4	CASSPSRGGVTEAFF	TGTGCCAGCAGTCCATCCCGAGGGGGGGTGACTGAAGCTTTCTTT
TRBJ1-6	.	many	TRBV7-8	CASSLPGTEYNSPLHF	TGTGCCAGCAGCTTACCCGGGACTGAGTATAATTCACCCCTCCACTTT
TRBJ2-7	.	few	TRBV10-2	CASRLGGYEQYF	TGCGCCAGCAGATTGGGGGGATACGAGCAGTACTTC
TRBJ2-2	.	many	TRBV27	CASSPRAGRNTGELFF	TGTGCCAGCAGTCCGCGGGCAGGGAGGAACACCGGGGAGCTGTTTTTT
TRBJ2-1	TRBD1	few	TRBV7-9	CASRNDRAHEQFF	TGTGCCAGCAGAAACGACAGGGCCCATGAGCAGTTCTTC
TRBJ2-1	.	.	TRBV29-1	CSVDRGGEQFF	TGCAGCGTTGACAGGGGTGGTGAGCAGTTCTTC
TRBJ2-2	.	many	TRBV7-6	CASSLVSILEAGELFF	TGTGCCAGCAGCTTGGTATCTATACTGGAGGCCGGGGAGCTGTTTTTT
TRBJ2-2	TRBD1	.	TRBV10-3	CAISELGTANTVELFF	TGTGCCATCAGTGAGTTAGGGACAGCGAACACCGTGGAGCTGTTTTTT
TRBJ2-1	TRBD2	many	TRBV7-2	CASSLGEKRGADNEQFF	TGTGCCAGCAGCTTAGGAGAAAAGCGGGGGGCCGACAATGAGCAGTTCTTC
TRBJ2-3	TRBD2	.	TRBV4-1	CASSQGPGTSEDTDTQYF	TGCGCCAGCAGCCAGGGGCCCGGGACTAGCGAGGACACAGATACGCAGTATTTT
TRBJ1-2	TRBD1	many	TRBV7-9	CASTDRAYGYTF	TGTGCCAGCACCGACAGGGCCTATGGCTACACCTTC
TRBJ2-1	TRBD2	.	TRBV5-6	CASSVPTSGGYNERFF	TGTGCCAGCAGCGTGCCAACTAGCGGGGGCTACAATGAGCGGTTCTTC
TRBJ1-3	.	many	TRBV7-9	CASSLDPPASGNTIYF	TGTGCCAGCAGCTTAGACCCCCCAGCCTCTGGAAACACCATATATTTT
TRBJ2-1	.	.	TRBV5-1	CASTSIENEQFF	TGCGCCAGCACCTCTATAGAGAATGAGCAGTTCTTC
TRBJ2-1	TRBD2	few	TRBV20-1	CSAGQRGENNEQFF	TGCAGTGCTGGCCAGCGGGGGGAGAACAATGAGCAGTTCTTC
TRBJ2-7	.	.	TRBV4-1	CASSQDWREGSYEQYF	TGCGCCAGCAGCCAAGATTGGCGGGAAGGGTCCTACGAGCAGTACTTC
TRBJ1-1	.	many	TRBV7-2	CASSLVILVADTEAFF	TGTGCCAGCAGCTTAGTAATCCTCGTGGCGGACACTGAAGCTTTCTTT
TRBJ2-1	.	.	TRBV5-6	CASWGLGQRNNEQFF	TGTGCCAGCTGGGGCCTTGGACAGAGAAACAATGAGCAGTTCTTC
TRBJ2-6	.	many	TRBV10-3	CAIREWESGANVLTF	TGTGCCATCCGTGAATGGGAATCCGGGGCCAACGTCCTGACTTTC
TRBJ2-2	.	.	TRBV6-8	CASSYFFATGELFF	TGTGCCAGCAGTTACTTTTTCGCCACCGGGGAGCTGTTTTTT
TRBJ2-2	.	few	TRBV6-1	CASRYRAGELFF	TGTGCCAGCAGATACAGGGCCGGGGAGCTGTTTTTT
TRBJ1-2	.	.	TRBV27	CASSLSYGGDYGYTF	TGTGCCAGCAGTTTATCGTACGGGGGCGACTATGGCTACACCTTC
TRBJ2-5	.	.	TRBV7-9	CASSYDRDKGETQYF	TGTGCCAGCAGCTATGACCGGGACAAAGGGGAGACCCAGTACTTC
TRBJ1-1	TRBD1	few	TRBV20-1	CSAGMTGGRGTEAFF	TGCAGTGCTGGAATGACAGGGGGCCGCGGCACTGAAGCTTTCTTT
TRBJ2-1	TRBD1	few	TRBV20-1	CSAIRSGQVFHISGNEQFF	TGCAGTGCTATTAGATCGGGACAGGTATTCCACATCTCAGGCAATGAGCAGTTCTTC
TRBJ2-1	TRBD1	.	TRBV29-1	CSATTGAVYNEQFF	TGCAGCGCCACGACAGGGGCCGTCTACAATGAGCAGTTCTTC
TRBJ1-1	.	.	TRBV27	CACTLRAANTEAFF	TGTGCCTGCACCCTCCGAGCAGCGAACACTGAAGCTTTCTTT
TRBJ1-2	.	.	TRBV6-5	CASSYQDSPANYGYTF	TGTGCCAGCAGTTACCAGGACAGCCCTGCTAACTATGGCTACACCTTC
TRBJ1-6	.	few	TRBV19	CASSIMVPYRDTLDSPLHF	TGTGCCAGTAGTATCATGGTCCCCTACAGGGACACCTTGGATTCACCCCTCCACTTT
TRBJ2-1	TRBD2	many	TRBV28	CASSAGLVGEQFF	TGTGCCAGCAGTGCCGGACTAGTTGGTGAGCAGTTCTTC
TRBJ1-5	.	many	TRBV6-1	CASSENRGIASLEHF	TGTGCCAGCAGTGAAAATCGAGGGATTGCTAGCCTCGAGCATTTT